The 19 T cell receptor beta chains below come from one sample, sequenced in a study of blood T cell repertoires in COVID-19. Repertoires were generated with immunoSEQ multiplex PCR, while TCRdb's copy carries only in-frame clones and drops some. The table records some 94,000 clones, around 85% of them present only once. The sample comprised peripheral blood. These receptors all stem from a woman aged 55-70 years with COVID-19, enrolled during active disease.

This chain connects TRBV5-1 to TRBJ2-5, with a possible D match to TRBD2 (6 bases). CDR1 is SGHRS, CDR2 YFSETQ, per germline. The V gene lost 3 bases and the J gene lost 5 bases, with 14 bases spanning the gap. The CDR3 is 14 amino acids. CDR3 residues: CASSSGLNGETQYF. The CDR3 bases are TGCGCCAGCAGCTCGGGACTTAACGGGGAGACCCAGTACTTC.

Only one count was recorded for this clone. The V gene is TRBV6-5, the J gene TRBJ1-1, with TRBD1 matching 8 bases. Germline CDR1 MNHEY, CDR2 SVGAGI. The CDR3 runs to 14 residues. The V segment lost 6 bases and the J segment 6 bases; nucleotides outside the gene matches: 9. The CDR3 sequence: CASRRTGRGAEAFF. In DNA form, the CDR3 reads TGTGCCAGCAGGCGGACAGGGAGAGGCGCTGAAGCTTTCTTT.

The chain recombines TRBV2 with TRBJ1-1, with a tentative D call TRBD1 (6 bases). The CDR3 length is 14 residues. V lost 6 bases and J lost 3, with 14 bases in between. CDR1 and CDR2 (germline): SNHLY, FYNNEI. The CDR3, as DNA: TGTGCCAGCAGGACCCAGGGGAGTGACACTGAAGCTTTCTTT. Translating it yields CASRTQGSDTEAFF.

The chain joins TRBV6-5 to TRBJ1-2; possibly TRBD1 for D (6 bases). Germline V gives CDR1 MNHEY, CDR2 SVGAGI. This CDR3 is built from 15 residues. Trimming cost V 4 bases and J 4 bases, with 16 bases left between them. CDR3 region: CASSSRTTGTYGYTF. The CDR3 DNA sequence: TGTGCCAGCAGTTCCCGAACGACAGGTACCTATGGCTACACCTTC.

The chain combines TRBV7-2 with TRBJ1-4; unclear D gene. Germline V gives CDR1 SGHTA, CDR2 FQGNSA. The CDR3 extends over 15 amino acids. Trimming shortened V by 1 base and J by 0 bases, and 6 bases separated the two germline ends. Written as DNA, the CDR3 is TGTGCCAGCAGCTTAGTCTTCTCAACTAATGAAAAACTGTTTTTT. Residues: CASSLVFSTNEKLFF.

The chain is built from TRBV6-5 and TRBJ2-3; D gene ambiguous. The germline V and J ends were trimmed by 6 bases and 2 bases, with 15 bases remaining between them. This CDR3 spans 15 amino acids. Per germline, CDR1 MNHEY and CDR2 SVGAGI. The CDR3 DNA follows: TGTGCCAGCAGCCGTTTAAAAGTAGACACAGATACGCAGTATTTT. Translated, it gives CASSRLKVDTDTQYF.

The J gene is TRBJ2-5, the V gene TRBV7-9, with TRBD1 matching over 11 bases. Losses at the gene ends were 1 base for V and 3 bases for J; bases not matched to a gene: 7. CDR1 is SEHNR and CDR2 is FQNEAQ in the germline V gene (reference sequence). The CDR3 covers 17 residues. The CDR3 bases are TGTGCCAGCAGCTTAGTCTTTGGACAGGGGGCTGAAGAGACCCAGTACTTC. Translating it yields CASSLVFGQGAEETQYF.

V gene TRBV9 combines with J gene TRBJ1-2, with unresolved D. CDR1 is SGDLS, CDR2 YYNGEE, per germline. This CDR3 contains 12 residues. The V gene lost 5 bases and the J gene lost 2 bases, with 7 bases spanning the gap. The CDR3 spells CASSTVNYGYTF. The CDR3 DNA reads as TGTGCCAGCAGTACAGTGAACTATGGCTACACCTTC.

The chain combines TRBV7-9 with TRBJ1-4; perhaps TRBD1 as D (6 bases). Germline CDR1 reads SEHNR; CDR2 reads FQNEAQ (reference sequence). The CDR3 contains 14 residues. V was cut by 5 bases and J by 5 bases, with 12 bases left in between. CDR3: CASSLQGRNEKLFF. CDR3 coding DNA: TGTGCCAGCAGCCTCCAGGGGAGAAATGAAAAACTGTTTTTT.

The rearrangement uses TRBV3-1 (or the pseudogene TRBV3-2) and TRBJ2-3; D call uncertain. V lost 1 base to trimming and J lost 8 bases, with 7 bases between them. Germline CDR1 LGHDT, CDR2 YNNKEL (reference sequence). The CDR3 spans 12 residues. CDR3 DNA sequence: TGTGCCAGCAGCCAAGGAGGTAGTACGCAGTATTTT. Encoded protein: CASSQGGSTQYF.

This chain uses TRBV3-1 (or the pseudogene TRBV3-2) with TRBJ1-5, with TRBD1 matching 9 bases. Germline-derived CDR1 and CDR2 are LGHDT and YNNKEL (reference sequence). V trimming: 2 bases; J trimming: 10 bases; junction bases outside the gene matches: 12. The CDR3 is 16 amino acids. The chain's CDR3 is CASSQSTGGRSAPQHF. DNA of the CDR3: TGTGCCAGCAGCCAATCGACAGGGGGACGATCAGCTCCCCAGCATTTT.

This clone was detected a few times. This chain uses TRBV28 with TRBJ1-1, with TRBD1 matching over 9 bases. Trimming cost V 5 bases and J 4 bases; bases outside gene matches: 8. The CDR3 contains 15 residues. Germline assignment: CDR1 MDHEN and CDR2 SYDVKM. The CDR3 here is CASSPGDREGTEAFF. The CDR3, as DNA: TGTGCCAGCAGTCCCGGGGACAGGGAAGGCACTGAAGCTTTCTTT.

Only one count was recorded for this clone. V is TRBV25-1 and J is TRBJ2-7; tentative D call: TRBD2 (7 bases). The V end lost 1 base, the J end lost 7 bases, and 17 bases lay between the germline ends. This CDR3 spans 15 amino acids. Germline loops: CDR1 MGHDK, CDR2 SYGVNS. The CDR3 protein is CASSELGGGAAEQYF. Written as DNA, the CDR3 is TGTGCCAGCAGTGAATTGGGTGGGGGGGCTGCTGAGCAGTACTTC.

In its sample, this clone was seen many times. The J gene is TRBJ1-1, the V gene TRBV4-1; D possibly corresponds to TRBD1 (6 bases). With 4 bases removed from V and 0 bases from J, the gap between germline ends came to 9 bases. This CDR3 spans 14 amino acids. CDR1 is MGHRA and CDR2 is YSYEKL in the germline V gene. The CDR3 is CASSPQGLNTEAFF. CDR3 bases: TGCGCCAGCAGCCCCCAGGGGCTGAACACTGAAGCTTTCTTT.

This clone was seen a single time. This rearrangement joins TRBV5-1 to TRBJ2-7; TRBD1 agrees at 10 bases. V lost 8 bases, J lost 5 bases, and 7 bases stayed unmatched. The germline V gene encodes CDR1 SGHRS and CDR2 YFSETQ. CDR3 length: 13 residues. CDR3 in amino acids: CASSGQGLNEQYF. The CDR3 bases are TGCGCCAGTTCGGGACAGGGGCTGAACGAGCAGTACTTC.

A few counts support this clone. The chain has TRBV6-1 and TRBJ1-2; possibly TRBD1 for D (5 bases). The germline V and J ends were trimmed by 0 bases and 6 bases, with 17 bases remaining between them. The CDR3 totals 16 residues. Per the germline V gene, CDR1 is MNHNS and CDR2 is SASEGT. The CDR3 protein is CASSEAVGGKRDGYTF. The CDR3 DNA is TGTGCCAGCAGTGAAGCCGTTGGGGGGAAGCGGGATGGCTACACCTTC.

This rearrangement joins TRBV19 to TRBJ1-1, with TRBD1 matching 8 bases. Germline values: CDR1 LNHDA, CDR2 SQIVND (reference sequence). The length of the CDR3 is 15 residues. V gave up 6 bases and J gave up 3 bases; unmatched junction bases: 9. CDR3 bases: TGTGCCAGTAGCGGACAGGGTTCTGGGGACACTGAAGCTTTCTTT. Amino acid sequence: CASSGQGSGDTEAFF.

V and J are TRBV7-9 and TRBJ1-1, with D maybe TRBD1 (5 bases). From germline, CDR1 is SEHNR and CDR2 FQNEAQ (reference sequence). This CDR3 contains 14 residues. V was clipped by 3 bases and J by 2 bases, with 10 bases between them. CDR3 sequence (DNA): TGTGCCAGCAGCTTCGTCAGGGTTAACACTGAAGCTTTCTTT. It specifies CASSFVRVNTEAFF.

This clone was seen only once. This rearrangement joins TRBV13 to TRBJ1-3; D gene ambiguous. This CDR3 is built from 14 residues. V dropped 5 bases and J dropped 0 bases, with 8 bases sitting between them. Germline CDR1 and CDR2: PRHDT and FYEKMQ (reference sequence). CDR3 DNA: TGTGCCAGCAGCCCCGGGATCTCTGGAAACACCATATATTTT. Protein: CASSPGISGNTIYF.